Listed below are T cell receptor beta chains from one sample, sequenced in a study of cytomegalovirus exposure and HLA in healthy donors. The data were produced by immunoSEQ multiplex PCR, yet TCRdb's version contains in-frame clones alone and is incomplete. Its table lists around 31,000 clones. The material sequenced was PBMCs. The receptors were sampled from a female donor in good health and CMV-seronegative. CDR3s include the opening cysteine and the closing phenylalanine or tryptophan. The D gene is left open where the match is weak. Clone size is stated in some rows and not others, as once, few, many or a class when expanded.

CDR3 DNA	CDR3 protein	D gene	J gene	clone size	V gene
TGTGCCAGCAGTGACAGGGGTCGGGGCACAGATACGCAGTATTTT	CASSDRGRGTDTQYF	-	TRBJ2-3	-	TRBV6-4
TGCGCCAGCAGCTTGGGTGCACTAGACTACGAGCAGTACTTC	CASSLGALDYEQYF	-	TRBJ2-7	-	TRBV5-1
TGTGCCGAAGGGGGACTAGCGGGCTACGAGCAGTACTTC	CAEGGLAGYEQYF	TRBD2	TRBJ2-7	-	TRBV11-2
TGTGCCAGCAGCTTAGCCGGACAGCTCCTCTACGAGCAGTACTTC	CASSLAGQLLYEQYF	-	TRBJ2-7	-	TRBV7-2
TGTGCCAGCAGCCCCTTCGGCGGGGACGAGCAGTACTTC	CASSPFGGDEQYF	-	TRBJ2-7	-	TRBV9
TGTGCCAGCTTGGTCAAGGGGAGCAATCAGCCCCAGCATTTT	CASLVKGSNQPQHF	-	TRBJ1-5	-	TRBV6-1
TGTGCCAGCTCTCACGACAGGGGGAAGACGGCTTTCTTT	CASSHDRGKTAFF	TRBD1	TRBJ1-1	-	TRBV18
TGCAGCGTCAAGACAGGGGATGGCTATGGCTACACCTTC	CSVKTGDGYGYTF	TRBD1	TRBJ1-2	-	TRBV29-1
TGCGCCAGCAGTGAGGCAGGGATAGACTACGAGCAGTACTTC	CASSEAGIDYEQYF	-	TRBJ2-7	-	TRBV5-1
TGTGCCAGCAGCTCGGGACAGGGGAATCAGCCCCAGCATTTT	CASSSGQGNQPQHF	TRBD1	TRBJ1-5	-	TRBV5-4
TGTGCCAGCAGCACTCGACCGGGACAGGGGGCCTCACCCCTCCACTTT	CASSTRPGQGASPLHF	TRBD1	TRBJ1-6	-	TRBV7-6
TGTGCCAGCAGCGAGCGATGGGGAGCGGGGGGCGATTCACCCCTCCACTTT	CASSERWGAGGDSPLHF	-	TRBJ1-6	-	TRBV7-2
TGTGCCAGCAGTGAACTGTTCTATGGCTACACCTTC	CASSELFYGYTF	-	TRBJ1-2	-	TRBV6-1
TGTGCCAGCAGCTTAGAGAGGGAGCGGGGGGCCGGGTACAATGAGCAGTTCTTC	CASSLERERGAGYNEQFF	TRBD2	TRBJ2-1	-	TRBV7-2
TGCGCCAGCAGTGAGCCTACAGGGATGGAGCAGTTCTTC	CASSEPTGMEQFF	-	TRBJ2-1	-	TRBV10-2
TGTGCCAGCAGCCCGAACCCTGGACTAGCGGGGGGAGCAGATACGCAGTATTTT	CASSPNPGLAGGADTQYF	TRBD2	TRBJ2-3	-	TRBV7-3
TGTGCCAGCAGTATCTTCTCACAGGGGTGGGATCAGCCCCAGCATTTT	CASSIFSQGWDQPQHF	TRBD1	TRBJ1-5	-	TRBV28
TGTGCCAGCAGTCTAGCAGGACACAATGAGCAGTTCTTC	CASSLAGHNEQFF	-	TRBJ2-1	-	TRBV7-9
TGCGCCAGCAGCCTTTCGACAGAGGTTTACGAGACCCAGTACTTC	CASSLSTEVYETQYF	-	TRBJ2-5	medium-sized	TRBV4-3
TGCGCCAGCAGCCAAGGAGTGACAGGGGGGGCCTACGAGCAGTACTTC	CASSQGVTGGAYEQYF	TRBD1	TRBJ2-7	-	TRBV4-3
TGTGCCAGTAGTATAGTCGGCAAGTCTCAGGGTGGGGAGACCCAGTACTTC	CASSIVGKSQGGETQYF	-	TRBJ2-5	-	TRBV19
TGCGCCAGCAGCTTGGGACAAGGAAACACCATATATTTT	CASSLGQGNTIYF	-	TRBJ1-3	-	TRBV5-1
TGCGCCAGCAGCTTGGCCTACAGGGATGGCTACACCTTC	CASSLAYRDGYTF	-	TRBJ1-2	-	TRBV5-1
TGTGCCACCAGCGGCGCTTACAGGGTTGAAAAACTGTTTTTT	CATSGAYRVEKLFF	-	TRBJ1-4	-	TRBV15